This T cell receptor beta chain was captured by sequencing in a study of cytotoxic CD8 clonotypes in ibrutinib-treated CLL. As for the study in general: On average, 94,082 productive rearrangements and around 260,000 productive templates per sample.

Whole-study results and caveats: Different sampling times were used for sustained-remission and progressing patients.

J lost 4 bases, V lost 1 base, and 8 bases had no gene match. The CDR3 spans 17 residues. Germline V gives CDR1 SGHRS, CDR2 YFSETQ. Profiled with immunoSEQ multiplex PCR; TCRdb holds only in-frame clones, not every one. The data contain fewer than 400,000 clones, 67% of them singletons. In the case of this clone: Its antigen remains unknown.

This receptor was taken from a human donor with chronic lymphocytic leukemia. The V call is TRBV5-1, the J call TRBJ2-3, with 11 bases fitting TRBD2. The sample in question was PBMCs, obtained after 36 months of ibrutinib treatment. CDR3 in DNA: TGCGCCAGCAGCTTGACCCTACTAGCGGGAGTTGCAGATACGCAGTATTTT. Its translation: CASSLTLLAGVADTQYF.